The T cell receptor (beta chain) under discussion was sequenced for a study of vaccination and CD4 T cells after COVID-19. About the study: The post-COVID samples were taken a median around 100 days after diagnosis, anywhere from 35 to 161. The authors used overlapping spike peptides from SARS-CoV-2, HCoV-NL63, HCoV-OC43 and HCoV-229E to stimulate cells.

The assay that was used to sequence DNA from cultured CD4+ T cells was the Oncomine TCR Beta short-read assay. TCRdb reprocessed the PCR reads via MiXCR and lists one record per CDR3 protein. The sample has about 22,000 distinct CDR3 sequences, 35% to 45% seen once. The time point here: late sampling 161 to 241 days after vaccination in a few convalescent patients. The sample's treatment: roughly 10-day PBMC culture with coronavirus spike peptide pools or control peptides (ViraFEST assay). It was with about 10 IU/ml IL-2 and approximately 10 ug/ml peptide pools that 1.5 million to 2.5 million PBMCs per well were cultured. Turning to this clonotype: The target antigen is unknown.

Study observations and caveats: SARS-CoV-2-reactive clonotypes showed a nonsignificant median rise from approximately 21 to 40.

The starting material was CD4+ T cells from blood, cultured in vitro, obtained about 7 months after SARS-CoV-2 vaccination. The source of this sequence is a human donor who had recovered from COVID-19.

CDR3 loop: CASTGDNTEAFF. CDR3 nucleotide sequence: TGCGCCAGTACAGGGGATAACACTGAAGCTTTCTTT. The chain recombines TRBV10-1 with TRBJ1-1, with TRBD1 matching over 7 bases. Per germline, CDR1 WNHNN and CDR2 SYGVQD (reference sequence). CDR3 length: 12 amino acids. The junction had 3 bases not matched to a gene; V was cut back by 9 bases and J by 2 bases.